The rows below give T cell receptor beta chains drawn from one sample of a study of radiotherapy plus CTLA-4 blockade in lung cancer. The assay was immunoSEQ multiplex PCR, and TCRdb's table has in-frame clones only and misses some. The repertoire holds fewer than 100,000 clones, with roughly four fifths as singletons. The sequenced sample was peripheral blood, obtained from a patient treated with radiotherapy plus ipilimumab. These receptors were taken from a human donor with non-small cell lung cancer who had stable disease on radiotherapy plus ipilimumab. CDR3s include the opening cysteine and the closing phenylalanine or tryptophan.

CASSLTSGGEQYF	TRBJ2-7	TRBV5-5
CASSLDGAGGPGNLYEQYF	TRBJ2-7	TRBV5-1
CASSATGVSDEQFF	TRBJ2-1	TRBV9
CASSARQGARGNQPQHF	TRBJ1-5	TRBV18
CASSTNTGELFF	TRBJ2-2	TRBV7-8
CASSWGGASTEAFF	TRBJ1-1	TRBV19
CSVGPLAGVTDTQYF	TRBJ2-3	TRBV29-1
CASSLTRGVIPYEQYF	TRBJ2-7	TRBV5-4
CASSLRGQGTEAFF	TRBJ1-1	TRBV5-1
CASRRNTGEAEQFF	TRBJ2-1	TRBV5-4
CASSQDVGSLFNEKLFF	TRBJ1-4	TRBV4-2
CASSNPQGPEQYF	TRBJ2-7	TRBV5-1
CASVRQGGGNQPQHF	TRBJ1-5	TRBV28
CASSYSYNRANTEAFF	TRBJ1-1	TRBV6-5
CASSLPLASGELFF	TRBJ2-2	TRBV11-1
CASSPPGTGGTDTQYF	TRBJ2-3	TRBV5-1
CASSLGLAGPGDTQYF	TRBJ2-3	TRBV5-1
CASSLVRGQNNSPLHF	TRBJ1-6	TRBV5-1
CASSQDRAGGYTF	TRBJ1-2	TRBV7-6
CASSWTGGYGYTF	TRBJ1-2	TRBV7-9
CASSARLGGSPLHF	TRBJ1-6	TRBV13
CASSVGDPYEQYF	TRBJ2-7	TRBV9
CASSTTGRQNIQYF	TRBJ2-4	TRBV5-1
CASSPSTGGNYGYTF	TRBJ1-2	TRBV6-4
CASSPHRGKNEQYF	TRBJ2-7	TRBV28
CASSPPVGGDEQYF	TRBJ2-7	TRBV18
CASSQDQSNSGPEQFF	TRBJ2-1	TRBV4-2
CASSYLREAFF	TRBJ1-1	TRBV6-5
CASSLARTGFEAFF	TRBJ1-1	TRBV7-9
CAWTPTGGTEAFF	TRBJ1-1	TRBV30
CASSPRGQFGSYNEQFF	TRBJ2-1	TRBV7-3
CASSPQGLAGGNTGELFF	TRBJ2-2	TRBV18
CASSYFSREDGYTF	TRBJ1-2	TRBV6-6
CASSLDGNTEAFF	TRBJ1-1	TRBV18
CASSYVGGEETQYF	TRBJ2-5	TRBV6-5
CASSSRQGYEQYF	TRBJ2-7	TRBV5-6
CASSQDHTGHETQYF	TRBJ2-5	TRBV4-1
CASSLTVSYEQYF	TRBJ2-7	TRBV6-1
CASSTGYEQYF	TRBJ2-7	TRBV6-5
CASSFEGSYNEQFF	TRBJ2-1	TRBV5-5
CASSLISNYEQYF	TRBJ2-7	TRBV5-1
CASSFPLQGAGELFF	TRBJ2-2	TRBV6-6
CASSALSTGPYEQYF	TRBJ2-7	TRBV19
CASSFRGLIQYF	TRBJ2-4	TRBV7-2
CASSSRYGGTEAFF	TRBJ1-1	TRBV6-5